This entry lists 17 T cell receptor beta chains sequenced from one sample in a study of blood T cell repertoires in COVID-19. Measured with immunoSEQ multiplex PCR; TCRdb has only the in-frame clones, and not every one. The data contain some 35,000 clones, 70% to 90% of them singletons. Sequencing input: peripheral blood. Every receptor here comes from a man between 65 and 80 years old with acute or convalescent COVID-19.

This clone was seen a few times. This chain links TRBV19 with TRBJ2-7; a possible D gene is TRBD1 (6 bases). Germline V gene lookup returns CDR1 LNHDA and CDR2 SQIVND (reference sequence). V lost 5 bases and J lost 0, with 11 bases in between. The length of the CDR3 is 14 residues. In nucleotides, the CDR3 is TGTGCCAGTAGTCTCCGGGACACCTCCTACGAGCAGTACTTC. Its translation: CASSLRDTSYEQYF.

The chain joins TRBV19 to TRBJ1-2; D is undetermined. V lost 5 bases, J lost 7 bases, and 11 bases lay in between. In germline, CDR1 is LNHDA, CDR2 SQIVND (reference sequence). This CDR3 spans 12 amino acids. The CDR3 protein is CASSFRGGGYTF. DNA for the CDR3: TGTGCCAGTAGTTTCCGCGGAGGTGGCTACACCTTC.

The chain employs TRBV11-3 and TRBJ2-3; D gene uncertain. The CDR3 consists of 14 residues. The germline CDR1 and CDR2 sequences are SGHNT and YENEEA. Between the trimmed V and J ends, which lost 5 bases and 2 bases, there was a span of 11 bases. CDR3: CASSPGTATDTQYF. CDR3 DNA sequence: TGTGCCAGCAGCCCAGGCACGGCCACAGATACGCAGTATTTT.

The chain is built from TRBV5-4 and TRBJ2-7; 10 nucleotides agree with TRBD1. V lost 4 bases to trimming and J lost 4 bases; unmatched junction nucleotides: 2. Germline V CDR1 and CDR2: SGHNT, YYREEE (reference sequence). This CDR3 is 13 amino acids long. The CDR3 sequence: CASSRDRGYEQYF. The CDR3 DNA is TGTGCCAGCAGCAGGGACAGGGGTTACGAGCAGTACTTC.

This chain links TRBV5-4 with TRBJ1-5; D is perhaps TRBD1 (5 bases). Trimming pared 3 bases from V and 6 bases from J, leaving 13 bases between. CDR3 size: 14 residues. Germline V gene data show CDR1 as SGHNT and CDR2 as YYREEE (reference sequence). The CDR3 sequence is CASSSGGWGQPQHF. CDR3 DNA: TGTGCCAGCAGCTCGGGGGGATGGGGTCAGCCCCAGCATTTT.

The gene calls are TRBV19 and TRBJ1-1; D is unresolved. The germline V gene has CDR1 LNHDA and CDR2 SQIVND (reference sequence). The V and J ends lost 6 bases and 0 bases respectively, with 11 bases between them. The CDR3 covers 14 residues. The DNA of the CDR3 is TGTGCCAGTAGGCGAGAGTCTATGAACACTGAAGCTTTCTTT. This translates into CASRRESMNTEAFF.

The CDR3 DNA is TGTGCCAGCTCACCGCCCGGGACAGGGTTCGGCGAGCAGTACTTC. Protein product: CASSPPGTGFGEQYF. This chain joins TRBV18 and TRBJ2-7, with 9 bases that match TRBD1. This CDR3 has 15 amino acids. Germline values: CDR1 KGHSH, CDR2 LQKENI. The J segment lost 6 bases and the V segment lost 3 bases, leaving 9 bases of the junction unmatched.

V is TRBV7-2 and J is TRBJ1-1; D remains ambiguous. Germline V lookup: CDR1 SGHTA, CDR2 FQGNSA. Trimming removed 1 base from V and 4 bases from J, with 10 bases in between. The CDR3 length is 14 residues. This CDR3 reads CASSLVKGGTEAFF. The CDR3 coding sequence is TGTGCCAGCAGCTTAGTCAAGGGAGGCACTGAAGCTTTCTTT.

The rearrangement uses TRBV4-3 and TRBJ2-1; maybe TRBD1 (5 bases). The V gene lost 1 base and the J gene lost 15 bases, with 10 bases spanning the gap. Germline V gene lookup returns CDR1 LGHNA and CDR2 YSLEER. The CDR3 extends over 11 amino acids. The CDR3 sequence: CASSQAGSMFF. The CDR3 DNA is TGCGCCAGCAGCCAAGCAGGGTCCATGTTCTTC.

This rearrangement joins TRBV6-6 to TRBJ1-2; tentatively, D is TRBD1 (5 bases). Germline V gene sequence: CDR1 MNHNY, CDR2 SVGAGI (reference sequence). V was cut by 8 bases and J by 2 bases, with 12 bases left in between. The CDR3 length is 13 residues. In DNA form, the CDR3 reads TGTGCCAGCCGGCAGGACAAGAACTATGGCTACACCTTC. Translated, it gives CASRQDKNYGYTF.

This chain uses TRBV9 with TRBJ2-5, with no clear D. Trimming pared 0 bases from V and 4 bases from J, leaving 10 bases between. Germline values: CDR1 SGDLS, CDR2 YYNGEE. CDR3 size: 14 residues. CDR3 coding DNA: TGTGCCAGCAGCGTAGGGATTGGCGGAGAGACCCAGTACTTC. It is translated as CASSVGIGGETQYF. Full variable domain (rest looked up from reference TRBV9 and TRBJ2-5): DSGVTQTPKHLITATGQRVTLRCSPRSGDLSVYWYQQSLDQGLQFLIQYYNGEERAKGNILERFSAQQFPDLHSELNLSSLELGDSALYFCASSVGIGGETQYFGPGTRLLVL.

The chain combines TRBV10-3 with TRBJ1-6, with D hard to call. The CDR3 spans 13 residues. Germline-derived CDR1 and CDR2 are ENHRY and SYGVKD. Trimming took 7 bases from V and 10 from J, leaving 14 bases between them. The chain's CDR3 is CAITRGIESPLHF. In DNA form, the CDR3 reads TGTGCCATCACGCGAGGGATCGAGTCACCCCTCCACTTT.

The chain combines TRBV19 with TRBJ1-5; 9 bases align to TRBD1. Germline V gene sequence: CDR1 LNHDA, CDR2 SQIVND (reference sequence). The CDR3 consists of 15 residues. V was pared by 7 bases and J by 0 bases, with 4 bases of the junction left unmatched. This CDR3 is CASTPGQGSNQPQHF. In DNA, the CDR3 is TGTGCCAGTACCCCGGGACAGGGTAGCAATCAGCCCCAGCATTTT.

The J gene is TRBJ2-7, the V gene TRBV24-1; 8 positions match TRBD1. The germline V gene encodes CDR1 KGHDR and CDR2 SFDVKD. V shed 2 bases and J 3 bases; nucleotides not matched to a gene: 5. CDR3 length: 15 residues. The CDR3 region is CATSDSQGGLYEQYF. DNA for the CDR3: TGTGCCACCAGTGATTCACAGGGGGGCCTCTACGAGCAGTACTTC.

The chain recombines TRBV4-3 with TRBJ2-5, with 10 positions matching TRBD2. This CDR3 region has 15 residues. V was clipped by 4 bases and J by 1 base; unmatched bases: 3. Per germline, CDR1 LGHNA and CDR2 YSLEER. The CDR3 region has the DNA TGCGCCAGCAGCCCTAGGACTAGCGGCCAAGAGACCCAGTACTTC. It translates to CASSPRTSGQETQYF.

The chain carries TRBV6-5 and TRBJ2-5; 7 bases map to TRBD1. The V and J ends lost 6 bases and 4 bases, in that order; junction bases with no gene match: 2. Germline assignment: CDR1 MNHEY and CDR2 SVGAGI. There are 12 residues in the CDR3. The DNA of the CDR3 is TGTGCCAGCAGGGGACAGTCAGAGACCCAGTACTTC. It yields the protein CASRGQSETQYF.

V is TRBV6-2 or TRBV6-3 and J is TRBJ2-5; unclear D gene. Germline loops: CDR1 MNHEY, CDR2 SVGEGT. CDR3 length: 14 amino acids. Between the trimmed V and J ends, which lost 3 bases and 2 bases, there was a span of 10 bases. CDR3 residues: CASSYSLLQETQYF. As DNA, the CDR3 is TGTGCCAGCAGTTATTCTCTGCTACAAGAGACCCAGTACTTC.